These 3 T cell receptor beta chains share one sample of origin, sequenced in a study of identical twins. In TCRdb, the 5' RACE reads were re-called with MiXCR into one record per CDR3 protein. The data contain about 690,000 distinct CDR3 sequences, less than 7% of them seen just once; the ten biggest clones take up 1.5% to 2%. Sequencing was performed on naive T cells sorted from blood. The origin of the receptors is a man younger than 35 in good health.

This clonotype was counted many times. This chain links TRBV12-3 or TRBV12-4 with TRBJ2-2; no clear D. The CDR3 spans 12 residues. The V gene lost 2 bases and the J gene lost 6 bases, with 4 bases spanning the gap. CDR3 bases: TGTGCCAGCAGTTTATCAGCCGGGGAGCTGTTTTTT. This sequence encodes CASSLSAGELFF.

This clonotype was picked up a small number of times. This chain joins TRBV10-3 and TRBJ2-3; 13 bases are shared with TRBD2. The CDR3 length is 17 residues. The junction had 6 bases not matched to a gene; V was cut back by 6 bases and J by 0 bases. Germline lookup yields CDR1 ENHRY and CDR2 SYGVKD. The DNA for the CDR3 is TGTGCCATCAGAGGGACTAGCGGGGACTCTAGCACAGATACGCAGTATTTT. It encodes CAIRGTSGDSSTDTQYF.

This rearrangement joins TRBV2 to TRBJ2-2; perhaps TRBD1 as D (6 bases). This CDR3 has 15 amino acids. Trimming pared 8 bases from V and 3 bases from J, leaving 16 bases between. CDR1 SNHLY and CDR2 FYNNEI come from the germline V gene. CDR3 protein: CASHPYRVDTGELFF. DNA for the CDR3: TGTGCCAGCCACCCGTACAGGGTCGACACCGGGGAGCTGTTTTTT.